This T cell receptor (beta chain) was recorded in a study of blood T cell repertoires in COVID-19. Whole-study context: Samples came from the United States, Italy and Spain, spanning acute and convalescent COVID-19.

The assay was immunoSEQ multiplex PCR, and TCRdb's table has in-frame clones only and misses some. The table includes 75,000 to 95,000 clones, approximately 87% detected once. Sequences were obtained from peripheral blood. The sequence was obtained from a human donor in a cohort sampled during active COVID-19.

This CDR3 reads CASSPIEGADEKLFF. DNA for the CDR3: TGTGCCAGCAGCCCAATCGAGGGGGCAGATGAAAAACTGTTTTTT. This chain joins TRBV21-1 and TRBJ1-4; TRBD1 is the table's D call, not checked against the DNA. TRBV21-1 is a known pseudogene. The CDR3 is 15 amino acids.